This T cell receptor (beta chain) emerged from a study of cytomegalovirus exposure and HLA in healthy donors. As for the study in general: An earlier analysis found some 100 million unique TCR beta sequences from 150 million to 200 million T cells.

The V gene lost 5 bases and the J gene lost 0 bases, with 23 bases spanning the gap. CDR3 size: 18 residues. The germline CDR1 and CDR2 sequences are SGHNT and YYREEE (reference sequence). In the case of this clone: Its target is unknown.

The PCR employed 60 Vbeta primers together with 13 Jbeta primers. The table came from immunoSEQ multiplex PCR; TCRdb's copy has only in-frame clones and leaves some out. The profile covers 95,000 to 100,000 clones, with around 69% appearing a single time and 15% to 20% taken by the ten largest. Study observations and caveats: On later analysis, the bulk of CMV-associated TCR beta chains appeared to be HLA-restricted. While the bulk of TCR sequences proved rare, some public TCRs turned up in many donors. In an earlier analysis, in about 530 donors, most V segments appeared productive either ~87% or ~30% of the time.

Sequencing was carried out using PBMCs. This TCR came from a woman in her fifties or sixties in good health and CMV-seropositive. The V call is TRBV5-4, the J call TRBJ1-1, with D perhaps matching TRBD1 (6 bases). This CDR3 reads CASSGKALGGAMNTEAFF. CDR3 DNA sequence: TGTGCCAGCAGTGGTAAGGCTTTGGGGGGGGCTATGAACACTGAAGCTTTCTTT.